This TCR beta chain was observed in a study of Ad26.COV2.S vaccination and SARS-CoV-2 variants. Study details: Donor had been placed in the Ad26.COV2.S arm of the COV1001 trial. Findings and limits, study-wide: Vaccine recipients posted higher spike-specific TCR breadth than their placebo counterparts.

TCRdb's table, derived via immunoSEQ multiplex PCR, lists solely in-frame clones and lacks some. Among 300,000 to 400,000 clones listed, around 86% were seen once. The CDR3 is 12 residues long. Germline CDR1 is SGHVS and CDR2 is FQNEAQ. Trimming stripped 5 bases from V and 11 bases from J, with 15 bases between. Treatment: approximately 18 received Ad26.COV2.S at low or high dose, single or two shots; about 5 received placebo; per-sample allocation not given. Samples analyzed were those drawn on day 63 after the first vaccine or placebo injection. Its platform was an Ad26 vector, and its expressed antigen was Wuhan-strain SARS-CoV-2 spike. This clone has a count of ten or more. The antigen remains unidentified.

V is TRBV7-8 and J is TRBJ1-1; TRBD1 is a possible D gene (5 bases). The sequence was collected from a person between 18 and 60 years old who received the Ad26.COV2.S COVID-19 vaccine or a placebo. Sequences were derived from peripheral blood, sampled in a trial of Ad26.COV2.S vaccine versus placebo. CDR3 in DNA: TGTGCCAGCAGCCAGGGCGGGGTGTCGGCTTTCTTT. It yields the protein CASSQGGVSAFF.